These 3 T cell receptor beta chains were sequenced from one sample in a study of T cells after yellow fever vaccination. TCRdb processed the 5' RACE reads anew with MiXCR; each CDR3 protein has one entry. The table has fewer than 450,000 distinct CDR3 sequences, approximately 10% seen once; the top ten hold about 17%. Sequences were derived from PBMCs, sampled on the day of the first yellow fever vaccination. The receptors here all came from a young man who received the YFV17D yellow fever vaccine.

This clonotype was found many times. The gene calls are TRBV11-1 and TRBJ1-2; the D is unclear. The CDR3 is 12 residues long. Germline V lookup: CDR1 SGHAT, CDR2 FQDESV (reference sequence). Trimming removed 2 bases at V and 8 bases at J, with 9 bases between. CDR3 loop: CASSLWREGYTF. Written as DNA, the CDR3 is TGTGCCAGCAGCTTATGGAGAGAGGGCTACACCTTC.

This clonotype was counted only a few times. CDR3 in amino acids: CASSGSPGGANVLTF. The CDR3 nucleotides read TGTGCCAGCAGCGGGAGTCCCGGTGGGGCCAACGTCCTGACTTTC. The chain uses TRBV7-9 and TRBJ2-6, with D possibly being TRBD2 (5 bases). The germline CDR1 and CDR2 sequences are SEHNR and FQNEAQ (reference sequence). Trimming shortened V by 5 bases and J by 3 bases, and 11 bases separated the two germline ends. The CDR3 runs 15 residues.

The V and J genes are TRBV28 and TRBJ2-7; the D gene is possibly TRBD1 (5 bases). The V and J ends lost 5 bases and 3 bases respectively, with 11 bases between them. Germline V gene sequence: CDR1 MDHEN, CDR2 SYDVKM. CDR3 size: 13 residues. The CDR3 spells CASSTDTFYEQYV. CDR3 DNA: TGTGCCAGCAGTACGGACACCTTCTACGAGCAGTACGTC.